Given below is one T cell receptor (beta chain) in context. Its target is not known. Overall study findings and caveats: Tumor Treg TCRs overlapped most with tumor naive CD4+ cells.

The CDR3 covers 16 residues. V was shortened by 1 base and J by 0 bases, with 10 bases between the two germline ends. The germline gives CDR1 SGHTA, CDR2 FQGNSA. Cells sorted as Tregs were CD4+, CD25+ and CD127-/low. TCRdb recomputed calls from the 5' RACE reads with MiXCR, one row per CDR3 protein. The profile covers fewer than 12,000 distinct CDR3 sequences, with roughly a sixth appearing a single time and around 4% taken by the ten largest. The sample comprised Tregs sorted from a lymph node. The TCR originated in a female donor with breast cancer. The chain joins TRBV7-2 to TRBJ2-1, with D possibly matching TRBD1 (6 bases). The CDR3 loop is CASSLVLGGSYNEQFF. CDR3 nucleotide sequence: TGTGCCAGCAGCTTAGTGTTAGGGGGCTCCTACAATGAGCAGTTCTTC.